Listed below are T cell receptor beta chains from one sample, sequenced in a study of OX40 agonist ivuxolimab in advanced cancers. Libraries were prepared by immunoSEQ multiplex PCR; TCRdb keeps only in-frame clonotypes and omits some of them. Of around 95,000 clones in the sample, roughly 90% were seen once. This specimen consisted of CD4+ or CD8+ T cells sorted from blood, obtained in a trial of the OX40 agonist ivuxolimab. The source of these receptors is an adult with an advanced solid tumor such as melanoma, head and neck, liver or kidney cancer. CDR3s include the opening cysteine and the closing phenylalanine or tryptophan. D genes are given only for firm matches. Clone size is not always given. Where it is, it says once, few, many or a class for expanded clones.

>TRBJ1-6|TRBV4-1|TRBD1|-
CASSPDRTVSYNSPLHF
TGCGCCAGCAGCCCGGACAGGACCGTCTCCTATAATTCACCCCTCCACTTT
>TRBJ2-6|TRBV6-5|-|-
CASSQTPSGANVLTF
TGTGCCAGCAGTCAGACTCCCTCTGGGGCCAACGTCCTGACTTTC
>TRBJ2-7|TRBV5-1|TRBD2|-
CASSLGIPTSGSIYEQYF
TGCGCCAGCAGCTTGGGGATACCGACTAGCGGGAGTATTTACGAGCAGTACTTC
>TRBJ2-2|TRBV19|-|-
CASSIVVGAGELFF
TGTGCCAGTAGTATAGTGGTTGGGGCCGGGGAGCTGTTTTTT
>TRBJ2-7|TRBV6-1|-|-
CASSEAGGAGTTREQYF
TGTGCCAGCAGTGAAGCGGGGGGGGCAGGGACTACTAGGGAGCAGTACTTC
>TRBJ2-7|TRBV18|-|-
CASSPASATYEQYF
TGTGCCAGCTCACCTGCTAGCGCGACCTACGAGCAGTACTTC
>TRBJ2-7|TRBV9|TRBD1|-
CASSAPGQTYEQYF
TGTGCCAGCAGCGCACCGGGACAGACCTACGAGCAGTACTTC
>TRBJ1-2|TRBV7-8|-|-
CASSLGSRTQTNYGYTF
TGTGCCAGCAGCTTAGGGAGCCGGACTCAGACTAACTATGGCTACACCTTC
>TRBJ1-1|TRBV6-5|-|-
CASSYGRTTEAFF
TGTGCCAGCAGTTACGGCAGGACCACTGAAGCTTTCTTT
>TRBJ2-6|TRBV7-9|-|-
CASSLGVPGANVLTF
TGTGCCAGCAGCTTAGGTGTCCCTGGGGCCAACGTCCTGACTTTC
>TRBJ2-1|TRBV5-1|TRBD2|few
CASRSSGGYNEQFF
TGCGCCAGCAGGTCGAGCGGGGGATACAATGAGCAGTTCTTC
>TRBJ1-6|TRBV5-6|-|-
CASSLGQNNSPLHF
TGTGCCAGCAGCTTAGGGCAGAATAATTCACCCCTCCACTTT
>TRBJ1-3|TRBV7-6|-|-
CASSTRGNTIYF
TGTGCCAGCAGCACCCGAGGGAACACCATATATTTT
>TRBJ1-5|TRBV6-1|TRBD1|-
CASSDGWTGVRNQPQHF
TGTGCCAGCAGTGACGGCTGGACAGGAGTACGCAATCAGCCCCAGCATTTT
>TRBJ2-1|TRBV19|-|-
CASSIGPPYNEQFF
TGTGCCAGTAGTATAGGTCCCCCATACAATGAGCAGTTCTTC
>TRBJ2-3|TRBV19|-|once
CASSIGPAFSTDTQYF
TGTGCCAGTAGTATTGGGCCGGCGTTTAGCACAGATACGCAGTATTTT
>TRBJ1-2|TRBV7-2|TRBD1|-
CASSFDRGAYGYTF
TGTGCCAGCAGCTTTGACAGGGGGGCTTATGGCTACACCTTC
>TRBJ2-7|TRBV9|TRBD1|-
CASSPTGTGNEQYF
TGTGCCAGCAGCCCTACTGGGACAGGGAACGAGCAGTACTTC
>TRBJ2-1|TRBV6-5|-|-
CAVGLDYNEQFF
TGTGCCGTGGGGCTAGACTACAATGAGCAGTTCTTC
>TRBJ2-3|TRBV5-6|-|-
CASTWGGQDTQYF
TGTGCCAGCACTTGGGGCGGTCAGGATACGCAGTATTTT
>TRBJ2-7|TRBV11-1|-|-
CASSFLPGRRTYEQYF
TGTGCCAGCAGCTTTCTCCCGGGCAGGCGCACCTACGAGCAGTACTTC
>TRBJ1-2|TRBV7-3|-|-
CASSRMGQSRPLGYGYTF
TGTGCCAGCAGCCGTATGGGCCAATCTCGCCCTTTAGGCTATGGCTACACCTTC
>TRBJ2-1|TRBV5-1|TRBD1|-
CASSLEGQGAASYNEQFF
TGCGCCAGCAGCTTGGAGGGACAGGGGGCGGCGAGCTACAATGAGCAGTTCTTC
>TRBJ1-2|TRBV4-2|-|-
CASSQDRGRSIGGYTF
TGTGCCAGCAGCCAAGATAGGGGCAGGTCAATAGGCGGCTACACCTTC
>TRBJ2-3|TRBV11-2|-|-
CASSFVQRTDTQYF
TGTGCCAGCAGCTTTGTCCAGAGGACAGATACGCAGTATTTT
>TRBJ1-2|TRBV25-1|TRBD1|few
CASGDRTSYGYTF
TGTGCCAGCGGGGACAGAACATCCTATGGCTACACCTTC
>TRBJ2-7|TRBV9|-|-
CASSVAAVGGDEQYF
TGTGCCAGCAGCGTAGCGGCGGTTGGCGGGGATGAGCAGTACTTC
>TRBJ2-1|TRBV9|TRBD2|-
CASSARGSGSSYNEQFF
TGTGCCAGCAGCGCCCGGGGGAGCGGGAGCTCCTACAATGAGCAGTTCTTC
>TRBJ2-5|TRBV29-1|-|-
CSAGTFETQYF
TGCAGCGCCGGGACCTTTGAGACCCAGTACTTC
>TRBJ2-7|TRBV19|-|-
CASILKCITYEQYF
TGTGCCAGTATTTTAAAGTGTATCACCTACGAGCAGTACTTC
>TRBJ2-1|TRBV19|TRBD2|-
CASSLGLASKQFF
TGTGCCAGTAGTTTAGGACTAGCAAGCAAGCAGTTCTTC
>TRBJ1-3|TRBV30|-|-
CALQLSSGNTIYF
TGTGCCCTACAACTGAGCTCTGGAAACACCATATATTTT
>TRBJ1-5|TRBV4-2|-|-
CASSQQDRTNQPQHF
TGTGCCAGCAGCCAACAGGACAGAACAAATCAGCCCCAGCATTTT
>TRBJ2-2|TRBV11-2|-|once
CASSRDFHTGELFF
TGTGCCAGCAGCCGGGACTTTCACACCGGGGAGCTGTTTTTT
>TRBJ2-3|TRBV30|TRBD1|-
CALRGGQGVPPADTQYF
TGTGCCCTCAGGGGGGGACAGGGGGTTCCCCCGGCGGATACGCAGTATTTT
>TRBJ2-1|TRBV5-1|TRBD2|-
CASSLAGGRSYNEQFF
TGCGCCAGCAGCTTGGCGGGAGGGCGGTCCTACAATGAGCAGTTCTTC
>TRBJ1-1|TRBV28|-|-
CASSPTSGQYTEAFF
TGTGCCAGCAGTCCCACCTCCGGACAGTACACTGAAGCTTTCTTT
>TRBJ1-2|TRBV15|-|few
CATSREGRNRGYTF
TGTGCCACCAGCAGAGAAGGGCGGAATAGGGGCTACACCTTC
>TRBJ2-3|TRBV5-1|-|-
CASNQGGPTDTQYF
TGCGCCAGCAACCAGGGGGGGCCCACAGATACGCAGTATTTT
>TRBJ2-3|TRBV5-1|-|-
CASSSDTGADTQYF
TGCGCCAGCAGCTCGGATACCGGCGCGGATACGCAGTATTTT
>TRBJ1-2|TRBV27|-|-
CASRGRGINYGYTF
TGTGCCAGCAGGGGGAGAGGGATTAACTATGGCTACACCTTC
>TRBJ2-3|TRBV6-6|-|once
CASSPRGTDTQYF
TGTGCCAGCAGTCCCCGGGGCACAGATACGCAGTATTTT
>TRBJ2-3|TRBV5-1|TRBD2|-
CASSLTSGNTDTQYF
TGCGCCAGCAGCTTAACTAGCGGGAACACAGATACGCAGTATTTT
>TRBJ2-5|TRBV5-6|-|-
CASEEGGGGTQYF
TGTGCCAGCGAGGAAGGAGGAGGAGGGACCCAGTACTTC
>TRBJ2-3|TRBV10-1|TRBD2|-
CASSPLAGGGTDTQYF
TGCGCCAGCAGCCCCCTAGCGGGAGGTGGCACAGATACGCAGTATTTT
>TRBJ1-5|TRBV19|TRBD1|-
CASSGRQGGQPQHF
TGTGCCAGTAGTGGCCGACAGGGTGGTCAGCCCCAGCATTTT
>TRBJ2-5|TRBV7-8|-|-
CASSLARFMSQPQETQYF
TGTGCCAGCAGCTTAGCGCGGTTTATGAGCCAACCCCAAGAGACCCAGTACTTC
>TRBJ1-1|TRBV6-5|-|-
CASGQGLSTEAFF
TGTGCCAGCGGGCAGGGGCTGAGCACTGAAGCTTTCTTT
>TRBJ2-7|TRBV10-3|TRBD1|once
CAISGRGPSYEQYF
TGTGCCATCAGTGGCAGGGGGCCCTCCTACGAGCAGTACTTC
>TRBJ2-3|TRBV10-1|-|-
CASSDYGISTDTQYF
TGCGCCAGCAGTGATTATGGGATTTCCACAGATACGCAGTATTTT
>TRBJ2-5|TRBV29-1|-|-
CSVPGDSQETQYF
TGCAGCGTGCCGGGGGACAGTCAAGAGACCCAGTACTTC
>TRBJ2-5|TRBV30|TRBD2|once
CAWSARLAYQETQYF
TGTGCCTGGAGTGCCCGACTAGCGTATCAAGAGACCCAGTACTTC
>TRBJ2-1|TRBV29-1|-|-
CSVGNNEQFF
TGCAGCGTTGGGAACAATGAGCAGTTCTTC